This TCR beta chain was identified in a study of blood T cell repertoires in COVID-19. Background on the study: The United States, Italy and Spain provided the acute and convalescent COVID-19 samples. The cDNA or gDNA used as material had been derived from T cells, B-cell-depleted T cells, or PBMCs.

Assay: immunoSEQ multiplex PCR; the TCRdb copy retains only in-frame clones and omits some. The repertoire consists of approximately 40,000 clones, with around four fifths occurring once and the leading ten covering about 40%. This clone was recorded only once. The TCR comes from an elderly man with active or convalescent COVID-19. Sequencing was carried out using peripheral blood.

The CDR3 here is CASSQNFLTDTQYF. CDR3 nucleotides: TGTGCCAGCAGCCAAAACTTTCTAACAGATACGCAGTATTTT. The genes are TRBV4-2 and TRBJ2-3; no clear D. Germline loops: CDR1 LGHNA, CDR2 YNFKEQ. Trimming left V 2 bases short and J 3 bases short, with 9 bases between. The CDR3 spans 14 residues.